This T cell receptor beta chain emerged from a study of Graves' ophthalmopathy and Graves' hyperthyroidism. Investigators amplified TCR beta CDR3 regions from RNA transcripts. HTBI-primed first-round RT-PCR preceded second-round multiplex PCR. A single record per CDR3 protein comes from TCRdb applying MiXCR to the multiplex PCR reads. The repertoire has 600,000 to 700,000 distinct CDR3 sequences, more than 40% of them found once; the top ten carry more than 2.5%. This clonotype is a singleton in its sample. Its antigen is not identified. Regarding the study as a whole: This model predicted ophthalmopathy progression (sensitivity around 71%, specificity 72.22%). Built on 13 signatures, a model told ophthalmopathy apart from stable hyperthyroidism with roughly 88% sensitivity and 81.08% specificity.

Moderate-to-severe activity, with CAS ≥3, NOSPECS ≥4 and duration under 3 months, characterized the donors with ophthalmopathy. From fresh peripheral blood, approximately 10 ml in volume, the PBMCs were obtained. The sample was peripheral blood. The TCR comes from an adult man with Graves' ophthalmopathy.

CDR3 sequence reads: CASSVERASGGYTF. DNA of the CDR3: TGTGCCAGCAGCGTAGAGAGGGCTAGCGGGGGCTACACCTTC. V and J are TRBV9 and TRBJ1-2; D unresolved. The CDR3 sequence is 14 residues long. V lost 0 bases and J 8 bases, leaving 14 bases between the germline ends. Germline V gene data show CDR1 as SGDLS and CDR2 as YYNGEE.